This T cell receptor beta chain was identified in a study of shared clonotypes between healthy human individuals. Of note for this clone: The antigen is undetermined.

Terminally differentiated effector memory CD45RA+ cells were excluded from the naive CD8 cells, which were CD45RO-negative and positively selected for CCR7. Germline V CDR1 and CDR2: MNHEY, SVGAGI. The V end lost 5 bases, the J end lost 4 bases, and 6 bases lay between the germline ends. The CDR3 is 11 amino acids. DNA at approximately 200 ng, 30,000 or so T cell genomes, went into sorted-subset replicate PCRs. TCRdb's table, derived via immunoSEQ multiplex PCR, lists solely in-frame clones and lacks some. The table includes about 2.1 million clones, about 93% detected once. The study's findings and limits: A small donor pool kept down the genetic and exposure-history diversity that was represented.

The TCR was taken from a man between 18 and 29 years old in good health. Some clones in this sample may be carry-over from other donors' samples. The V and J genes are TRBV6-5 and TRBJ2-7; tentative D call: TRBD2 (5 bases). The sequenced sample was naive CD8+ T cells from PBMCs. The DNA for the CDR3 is TGTGCCAGCAGTGAGGGATACGAGCAGTACTTC. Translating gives CASSEGYEQYF.